Detailed here is one T cell receptor (beta chain). Its cognate antigen is unknown. The CDR3 is made up of 14 amino acids. TCRdb reprocessed the 5' RACE reads, with one entry per CDR3 protein and no DNA. The sample data list hundreds of thousands of distinct CDR3 sequences. These data belong to a study of T cells expressing NK-cell markers. Study results and caveats: In a handful of donors, dominant clonotypes made up roughly 28.3-65% of CD3+CD56-NKG2C+ cells.

The J gene is TRBJ2-4, the V gene TRBV12-3 or TRBV12-4; TCRdb indicates TRBD1, and absent DNA this call remains unverified. The sequence was collected from a woman aged 18-69 years in good health. Material: blood T cells: a sorted CD56 or NKG2C T cell subset, CD4+ or CD8+ T cells, or bulk PBMC T cells (not recorded which). The CDR3 loop reads CASSPQGPKNIQYF.